This is a list of T cell receptor beta chains from one sample in a study of T cell clusters in autoimmune cytopenias. TCRdb re-called the multiplex PCR reads and catalogs CDR3 proteins one per entry, DNA excluded. The ten most abundant clones cover roughly 20% of a sample with approximately 11,000 distinct CDR3 sequences. These same data were also listed under a study on T cell repertoires in aging, cancer and after chemotherapy.

Material: peripheral blood. The source of these receptors is a human donor in good health. Both conserved end residues are part of each CDR3. Clone size appears in some rows only: once, few, many, or a class for an expanded clone.

V,J,length,size,CDR3
TRBV5-6,TRBJ1-3,14,.,CASSSGPDQNTIYF
TRBV19,TRBJ2-3,13,medium-sized,CASSIRGLDTQYF
TRBV7-4,TRBJ2-2,13,.,CASSVEITGELFF
TRBV6-5,TRBJ2-7,14,medium-sized,CASSYSRVRGEQYF
TRBV18,TRBJ2-2,17,.,CASSPLSSGTNTGELFF
TRBV5-5,TRBJ1-6,14,medium-sized,CASSSGHANSPLHF
TRBV5-4,TRBJ2-5,14,.,CASSNKESGETQYF
TRBV7-9,TRBJ1-2,15,.,CASSSTTDGFGGYTF
TRBV10-3,TRBJ1-4,13,.,CAISEKFNEKLFF
TRBV5-1,TRBJ1-5,14,.,CASSLDRGSQPQHF
TRBV6-1,TRBJ1-5,14,.,CASSETDREQPQHF
TRBV6-2/TRBV6-3,TRBJ2-1,17,.,CASSYSGGLSSYNEQFF
TRBV27,TRBJ2-1,15,medium-sized,CASSLGTGADHEQFF
TRBV27,TRBJ2-7,13,.,CASSPRPTYEQYF
TRBV7-9,TRBJ2-7,13,.,CASTLAGVNEQYF
TRBV6-4,TRBJ1-5,11,.,CATSRDPILHF
TRBV6-5,TRBJ2-2,17,.,CASSYLGIGDRSGELFF
TRBV5-1,TRBJ2-7,13,.,CASSLTPDFGWYF
TRBV6-1,TRBJ1-2,12,medium-sized,CASTRDSYGYTF
TRBV10-3,TRBJ1-5,13,.,CAISEYEGQPQHF
TRBV19,TRBJ1-1,15,.,CASQNRRARDTEAFF